Included here is one T cell receptor beta chain sequence, with context. Its target is unknown. CDR1 is MNHNY, CDR2 SVGAGI, per germline (reference sequence). V was shortened by 2 bases and J by 8 bases, with 10 bases between the two germline ends. There are 13 residues in the CDR3. Clones were sequenced by immunoSEQ multiplex PCR, and TCRdb holds only the in-frame ones, with some missing. Of 80,000 to 90,000 clones listed, about nine tenths are singletons. This entry belongs to a study of graft-versus-host responses after intestinal transplantation. Study observations and caveats: High graft-versus-host to host-versus-graft clonal ratios were seen in allografts of patients with graft-donor T cell macrochimerism.

The chain employs TRBV6-6 and TRBJ2-1; D perhaps matches TRBD2 (6 bases). The input for sequencing was unstimulated CD4+ T cells sorted from spleen or lymph node cells, taken before intestinal transplant. This clonotype was obtained from a human donor who received an intestinal transplant. The CDR3 sequence is CASSYPREDEQFF. The CDR3 DNA follows: TGTGCCAGCAGTTACCCGAGGGAGGATGAGCAGTTCTTC.